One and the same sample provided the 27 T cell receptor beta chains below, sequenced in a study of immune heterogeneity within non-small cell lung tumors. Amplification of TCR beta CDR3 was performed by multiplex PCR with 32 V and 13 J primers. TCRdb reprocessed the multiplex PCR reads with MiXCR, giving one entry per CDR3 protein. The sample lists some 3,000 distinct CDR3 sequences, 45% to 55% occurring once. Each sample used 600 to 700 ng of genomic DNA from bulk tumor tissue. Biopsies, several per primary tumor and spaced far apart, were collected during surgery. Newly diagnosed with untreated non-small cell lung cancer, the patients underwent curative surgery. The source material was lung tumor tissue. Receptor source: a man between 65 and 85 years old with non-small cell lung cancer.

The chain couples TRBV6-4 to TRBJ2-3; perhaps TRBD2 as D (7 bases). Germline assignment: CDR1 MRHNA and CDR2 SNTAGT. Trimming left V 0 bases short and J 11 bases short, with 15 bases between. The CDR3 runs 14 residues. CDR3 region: CASSDSPGGGVQYF. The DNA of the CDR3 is TGTGCCAGCAGTGACTCCCCTGGGGGGGGCGTGCAGTATTTT.

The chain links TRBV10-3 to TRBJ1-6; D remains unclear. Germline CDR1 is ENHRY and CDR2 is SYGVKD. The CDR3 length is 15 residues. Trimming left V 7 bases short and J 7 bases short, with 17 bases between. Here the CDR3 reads CAITPTAPGNSPLHF. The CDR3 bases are TGTGCCATCACTCCGACGGCTCCGGGCAATTCACCCCTCCACTTT.

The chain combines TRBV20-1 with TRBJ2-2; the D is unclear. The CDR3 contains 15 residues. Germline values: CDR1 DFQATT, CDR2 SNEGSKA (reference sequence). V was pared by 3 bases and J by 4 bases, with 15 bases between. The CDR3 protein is CSARSSTGSTGELFF. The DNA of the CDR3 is TGCAGTGCTAGGTCCTCGACTGGAAGCACCGGGGAGCTGTTTTTT.

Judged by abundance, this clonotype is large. The CDR3 here is CASGRVVPYNEQFF. The CDR3 DNA is TGTGCCAGCGGGAGGGTAGTTCCCTACAATGAGCAGTTCTTC. The chain couples TRBV28 to TRBJ2-1, with 7 nucleotides matching TRBD2. CDR3 length equals 14 residues. Per the germline V gene, CDR1 is MDHEN and CDR2 is SYDVKM. V lost 8 bases to trimming and J lost 2 bases; unmatched junction nucleotides: 6.

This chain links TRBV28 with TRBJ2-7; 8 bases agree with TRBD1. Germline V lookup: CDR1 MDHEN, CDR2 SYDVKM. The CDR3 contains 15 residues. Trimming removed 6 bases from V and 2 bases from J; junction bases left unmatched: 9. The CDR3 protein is CASSATGDPTYEQYF. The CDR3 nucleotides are TGTGCCAGCAGCGCGACAGGGGACCCCACCTACGAGCAGTACTTC.

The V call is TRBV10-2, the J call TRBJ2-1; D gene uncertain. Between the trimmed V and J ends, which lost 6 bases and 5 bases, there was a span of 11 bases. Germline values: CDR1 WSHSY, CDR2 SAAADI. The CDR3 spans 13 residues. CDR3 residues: CASSTGAHNEQFF. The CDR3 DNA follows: TGCGCCAGCAGCACGGGTGCACACAATGAGCAGTTCTTC.

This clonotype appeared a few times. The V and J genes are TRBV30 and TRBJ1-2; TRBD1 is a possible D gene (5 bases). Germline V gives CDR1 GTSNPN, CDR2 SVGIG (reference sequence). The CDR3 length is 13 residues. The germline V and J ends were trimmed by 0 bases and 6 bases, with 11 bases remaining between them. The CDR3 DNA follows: TGTGCCTGGAGTGTAGCCAGGGCAGATGGCTACACCTTC. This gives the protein CAWSVARADGYTF.

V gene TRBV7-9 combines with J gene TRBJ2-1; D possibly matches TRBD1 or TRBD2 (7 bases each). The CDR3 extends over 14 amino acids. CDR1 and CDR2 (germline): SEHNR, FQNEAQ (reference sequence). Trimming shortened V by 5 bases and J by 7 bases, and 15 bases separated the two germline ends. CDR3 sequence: CASSGPRGGNEQFF. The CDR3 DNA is TGTGCCAGCAGCGGGCCCAGGGGGGGGAATGAGCAGTTCTTC.

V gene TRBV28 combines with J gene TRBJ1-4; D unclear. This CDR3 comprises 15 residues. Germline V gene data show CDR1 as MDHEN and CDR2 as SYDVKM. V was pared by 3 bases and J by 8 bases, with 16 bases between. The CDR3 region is CASSLIGSQTEKLFF. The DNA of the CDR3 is TGTGCCAGCAGTTTGATAGGCTCTCAGACCGAAAAACTGTTTTTT.

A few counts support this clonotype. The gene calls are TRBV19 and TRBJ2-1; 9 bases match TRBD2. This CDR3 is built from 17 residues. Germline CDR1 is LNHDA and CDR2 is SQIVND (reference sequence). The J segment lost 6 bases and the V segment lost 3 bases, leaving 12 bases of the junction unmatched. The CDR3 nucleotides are TGTGCCAGTAGTATTGGGGGAGGGCTAGCGGGGTCCAATGAGCAGTTCTTC. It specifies CASSIGGGLAGSNEQFF.

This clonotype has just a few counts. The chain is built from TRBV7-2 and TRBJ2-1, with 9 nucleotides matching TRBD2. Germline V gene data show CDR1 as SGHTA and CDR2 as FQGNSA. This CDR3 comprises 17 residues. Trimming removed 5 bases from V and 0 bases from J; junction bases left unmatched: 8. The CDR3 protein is CASSKYFSGSSYNEQFF. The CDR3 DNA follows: TGTGCCAGCAGCAAATACTTTAGCGGGAGCTCCTACAATGAGCAGTTCTTC.

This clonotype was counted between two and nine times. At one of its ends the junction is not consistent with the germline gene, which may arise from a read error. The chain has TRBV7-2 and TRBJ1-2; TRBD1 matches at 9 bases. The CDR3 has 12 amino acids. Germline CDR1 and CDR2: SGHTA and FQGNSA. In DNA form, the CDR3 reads TGTGCCGGCAGCTGGGACAGGGAAGGCTACACCTTC. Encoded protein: CAGSWDREGYTF.

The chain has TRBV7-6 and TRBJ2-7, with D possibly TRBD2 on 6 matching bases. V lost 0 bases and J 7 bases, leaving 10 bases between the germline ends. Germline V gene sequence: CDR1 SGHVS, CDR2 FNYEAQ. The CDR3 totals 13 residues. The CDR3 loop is CASSLAAAGEQYF. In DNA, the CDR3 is TGTGCCAGCAGCTTAGCAGCGGCGGGAGAGCAGTACTTC.

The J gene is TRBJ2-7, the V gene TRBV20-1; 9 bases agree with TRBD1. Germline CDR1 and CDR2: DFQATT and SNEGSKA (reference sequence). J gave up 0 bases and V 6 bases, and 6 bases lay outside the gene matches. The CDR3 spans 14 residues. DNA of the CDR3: TGCAGTGCCCTCCCGGGACAGGGCTCCTACGAGCAGTACTTC. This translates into CSALPGQGSYEQYF.

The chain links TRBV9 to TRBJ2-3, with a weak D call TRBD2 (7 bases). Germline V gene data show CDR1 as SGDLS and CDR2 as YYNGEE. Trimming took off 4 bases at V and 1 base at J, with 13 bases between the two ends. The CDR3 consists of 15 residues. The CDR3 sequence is CASSMGEGGTDTQYF. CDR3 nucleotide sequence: TGTGCCAGCAGCATGGGGGAGGGGGGCACAGATACGCAGTATTTT.

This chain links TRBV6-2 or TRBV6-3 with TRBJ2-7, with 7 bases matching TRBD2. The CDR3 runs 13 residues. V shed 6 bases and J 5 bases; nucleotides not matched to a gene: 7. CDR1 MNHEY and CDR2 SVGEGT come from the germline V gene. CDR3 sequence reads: CASRVRTSNEQYF. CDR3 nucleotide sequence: TGTGCCAGCAGAGTCCGGACTAGTAACGAGCAGTACTTC.

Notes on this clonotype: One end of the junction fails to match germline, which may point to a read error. As DNA, the CDR3 is TGTGCTAGCAGCTTAGCCAAAGACAGGGGAGCCGGGGAGCTGTTTTTT. Translating it yields CASSLAKDRGAGELFF. The chain links TRBV7-7 to TRBJ2-2; TRBD1 matches 8 bases. The CDR3 loop spans 16 amino acids. Germline loops: CDR1 SSHAT, CDR2 FNYEAQ (reference sequence).

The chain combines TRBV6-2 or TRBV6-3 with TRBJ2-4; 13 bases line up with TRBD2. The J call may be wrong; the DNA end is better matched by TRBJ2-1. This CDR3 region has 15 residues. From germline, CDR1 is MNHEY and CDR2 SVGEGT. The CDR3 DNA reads TGTGCCAGCAGCCCGGGACTAGCGGGAAGCCATGAGCAGTTCTTC. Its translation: CASSPGLAGSHEQFF.

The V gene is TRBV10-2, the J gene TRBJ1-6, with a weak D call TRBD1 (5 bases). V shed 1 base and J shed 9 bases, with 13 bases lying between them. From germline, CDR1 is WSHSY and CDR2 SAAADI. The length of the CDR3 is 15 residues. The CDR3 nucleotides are TGCGCCAGCAGTGAGTTAAGGGGAGGGCCTTCACCCCTCCACTTT. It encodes CASSELRGGPSPLHF.

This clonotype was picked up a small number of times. CDR3 DNA: TGCAGTGCTGAAACAGGGGGCGCGGACACCGGGGAGCTGTTTTTT. This gives the protein CSAETGGADTGELFF. This sequence joins TRBV20-1 and TRBJ2-2; 9 bases are shared with TRBD1. The CDR3 extends over 15 amino acids. Germline CDR1 reads DFQATT; CDR2 reads SNEGSKA (reference sequence). The junction had 7 bases not matched to a gene; V was cut back by 5 bases and J by 3 bases.

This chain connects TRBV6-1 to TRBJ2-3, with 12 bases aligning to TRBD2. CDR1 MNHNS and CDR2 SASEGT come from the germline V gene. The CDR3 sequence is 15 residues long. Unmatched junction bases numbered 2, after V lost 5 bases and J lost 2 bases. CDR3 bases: TGTGCCAGCAGTCGGACTAGCGGGATCACAGATACGCAGTATTTT. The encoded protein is CASSRTSGITDTQYF.

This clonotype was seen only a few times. The CDR3 here is CATSEDTGGHGYTF. The CDR3 bases are TGTGCCACCAGTGAGGATACAGGGGGTCATGGCTACACCTTC. The chain has TRBV24-1 and TRBJ1-2; 8 bases map to TRBD1. V trimming: 4 bases; J trimming: 6 bases; junction bases outside the gene matches: 6. The CDR3 runs 14 residues. Germline V gene sequence: CDR1 KGHDR, CDR2 SFDVKD.

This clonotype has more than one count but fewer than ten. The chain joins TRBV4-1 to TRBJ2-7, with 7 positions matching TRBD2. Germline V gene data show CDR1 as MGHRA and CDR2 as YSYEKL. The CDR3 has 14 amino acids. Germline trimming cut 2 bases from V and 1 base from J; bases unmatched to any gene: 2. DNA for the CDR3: TGCGCCAGCAGCCAATCGCGGGGGTCCTACGAGCAGTACTTC. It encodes CASSQSRGSYEQYF.

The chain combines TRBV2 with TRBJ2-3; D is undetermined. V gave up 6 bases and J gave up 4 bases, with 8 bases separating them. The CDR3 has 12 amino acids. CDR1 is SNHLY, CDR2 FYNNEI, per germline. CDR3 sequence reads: CASRLTADTQYF. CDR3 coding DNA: TGTGCCAGCAGACTGACGGCAGATACGCAGTATTTT.

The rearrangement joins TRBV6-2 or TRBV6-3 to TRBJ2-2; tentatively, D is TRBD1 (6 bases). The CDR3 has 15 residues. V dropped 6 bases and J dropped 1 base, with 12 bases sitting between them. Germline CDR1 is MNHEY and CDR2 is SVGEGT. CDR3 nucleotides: TGTGCCAGCAGACCCGGGACAAAGAACACCGGGGAGCTGTTTTTT. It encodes CASRPGTKNTGELFF.

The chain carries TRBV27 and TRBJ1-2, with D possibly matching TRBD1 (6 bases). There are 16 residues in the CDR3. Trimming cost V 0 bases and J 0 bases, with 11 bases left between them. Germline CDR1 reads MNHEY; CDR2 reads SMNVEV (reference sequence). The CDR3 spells CASSLSPQGPNYGYTF. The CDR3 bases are TGTGCCAGCAGTTTATCTCCGCAGGGGCCTAACTATGGCTACACCTTC.

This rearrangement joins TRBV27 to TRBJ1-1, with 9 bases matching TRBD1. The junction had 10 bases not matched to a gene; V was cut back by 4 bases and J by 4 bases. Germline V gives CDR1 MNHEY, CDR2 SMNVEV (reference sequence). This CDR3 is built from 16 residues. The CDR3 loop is CASSSTATGGGTEAFF. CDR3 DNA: TGTGCCAGCAGTTCCACCGCTACAGGGGGCGGCACTGAAGCTTTCTTT.